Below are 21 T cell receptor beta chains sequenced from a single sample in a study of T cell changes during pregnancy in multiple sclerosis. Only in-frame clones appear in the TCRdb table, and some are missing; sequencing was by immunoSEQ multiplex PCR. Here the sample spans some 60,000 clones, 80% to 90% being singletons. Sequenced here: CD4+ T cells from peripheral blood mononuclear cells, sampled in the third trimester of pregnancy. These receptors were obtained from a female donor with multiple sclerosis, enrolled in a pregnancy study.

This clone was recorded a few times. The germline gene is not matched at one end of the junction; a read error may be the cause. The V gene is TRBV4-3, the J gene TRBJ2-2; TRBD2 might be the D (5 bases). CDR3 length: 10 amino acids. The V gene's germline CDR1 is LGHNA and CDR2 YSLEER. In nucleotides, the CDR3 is TGCGCCAGCAGCCAGCTACCCCCGGGGTTT. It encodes CASSQLPPGF.

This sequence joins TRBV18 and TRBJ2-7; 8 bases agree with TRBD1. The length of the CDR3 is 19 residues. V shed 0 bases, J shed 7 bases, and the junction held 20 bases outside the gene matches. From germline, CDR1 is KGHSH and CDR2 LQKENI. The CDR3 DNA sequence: TGTGCCAGCTCACCACCGAAACTAGTTGACAGGGGACCCTTTTGGGAGCAGTACTTC. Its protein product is CASSPPKLVDRGPFWEQYF.

Here the CDR3 DNA reads TGTGCCAGCAGCCCCACCTACGAGCAGTACTTC. This encodes CASSPTYEQYF. The chain combines TRBV7-2 with TRBJ2-7; D unresolved. Germline V gene lookup returns CDR1 SGHTA and CDR2 FQGNSA. The CDR3 is 11 residues long. The ends were cut back, 5 bases at V and 2 bases at J, with 4 bases in the middle.

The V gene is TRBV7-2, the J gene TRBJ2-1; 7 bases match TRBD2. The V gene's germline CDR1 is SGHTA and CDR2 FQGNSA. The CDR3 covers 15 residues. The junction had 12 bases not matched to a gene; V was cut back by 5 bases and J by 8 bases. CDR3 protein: CASSPQSGVVYEQFF. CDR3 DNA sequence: TGTGCCAGCAGCCCGCAGAGCGGGGTGGTCTATGAGCAGTTCTTC.

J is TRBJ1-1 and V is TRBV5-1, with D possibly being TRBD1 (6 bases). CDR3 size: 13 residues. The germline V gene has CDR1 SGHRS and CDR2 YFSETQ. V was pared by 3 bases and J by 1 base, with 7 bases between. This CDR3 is CASSSGQNTEAFF. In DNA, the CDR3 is TGCGCCAGCAGCTCGGGACAGAACACTGAAGCTTTCTTT.

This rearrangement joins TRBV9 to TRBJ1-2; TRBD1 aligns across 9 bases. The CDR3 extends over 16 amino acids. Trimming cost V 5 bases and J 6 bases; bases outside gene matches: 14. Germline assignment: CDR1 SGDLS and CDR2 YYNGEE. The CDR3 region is CASSQGVWGQGHGYTF. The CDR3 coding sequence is TGTGCCAGCAGTCAGGGGGTGTGGGGACAGGGACATGGCTACACCTTC.

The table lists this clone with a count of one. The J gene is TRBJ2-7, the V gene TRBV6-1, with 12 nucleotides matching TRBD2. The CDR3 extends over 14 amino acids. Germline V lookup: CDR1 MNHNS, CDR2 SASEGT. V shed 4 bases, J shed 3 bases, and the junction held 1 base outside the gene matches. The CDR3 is CASSGTSGVYEQYF. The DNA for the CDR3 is TGTGCCAGCAGTGGGACTAGCGGGGTCTACGAGCAGTACTTC.

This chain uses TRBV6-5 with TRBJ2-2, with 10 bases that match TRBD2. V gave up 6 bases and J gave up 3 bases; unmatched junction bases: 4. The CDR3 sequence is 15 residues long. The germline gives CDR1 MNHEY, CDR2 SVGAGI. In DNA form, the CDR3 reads TGTGCCAGCAGCTGGACTAGCGGATACACCGGGGAGCTGTTTTTT. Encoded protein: CASSWTSGYTGELFF.

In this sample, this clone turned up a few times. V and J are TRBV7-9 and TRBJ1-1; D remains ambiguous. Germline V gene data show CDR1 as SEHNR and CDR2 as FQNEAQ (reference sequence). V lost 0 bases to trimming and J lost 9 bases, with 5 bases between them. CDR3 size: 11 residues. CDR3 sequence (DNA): TGTGCCAGCAGCTTAGCACAGCAAGCTTTCTTT. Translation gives CASSLAQQAFF.

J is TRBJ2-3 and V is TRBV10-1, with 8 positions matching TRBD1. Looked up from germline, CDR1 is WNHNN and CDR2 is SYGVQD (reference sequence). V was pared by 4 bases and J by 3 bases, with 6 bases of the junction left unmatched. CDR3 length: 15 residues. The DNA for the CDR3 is TGCGCCAGCAGTGTAGGCACAGGGGGTACAGATACGCAGTATTTT. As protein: CASSVGTGGTDTQYF.

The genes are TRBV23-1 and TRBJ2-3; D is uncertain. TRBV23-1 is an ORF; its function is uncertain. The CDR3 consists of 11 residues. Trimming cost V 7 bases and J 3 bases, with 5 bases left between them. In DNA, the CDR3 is TGCGCCAGCATCCCGACAGATACGCAGTATTTT. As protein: CASIPTDTQYF.

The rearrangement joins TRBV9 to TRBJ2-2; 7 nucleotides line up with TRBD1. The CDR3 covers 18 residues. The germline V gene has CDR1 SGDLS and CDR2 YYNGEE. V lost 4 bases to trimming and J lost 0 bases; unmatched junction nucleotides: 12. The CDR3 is CASSPTDRTPANTGELFF. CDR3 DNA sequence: TGTGCCAGCAGCCCCACGGACAGGACCCCCGCGAACACCGGGGAGCTGTTTTTT.

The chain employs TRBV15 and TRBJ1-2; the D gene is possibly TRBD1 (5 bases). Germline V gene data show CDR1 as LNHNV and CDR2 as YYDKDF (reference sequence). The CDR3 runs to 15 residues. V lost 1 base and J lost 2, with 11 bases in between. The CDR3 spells CATSRVGPGNYGYTF. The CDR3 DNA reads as TGTGCCACCAGCAGAGTGGGGCCAGGGAACTATGGCTACACCTTC.

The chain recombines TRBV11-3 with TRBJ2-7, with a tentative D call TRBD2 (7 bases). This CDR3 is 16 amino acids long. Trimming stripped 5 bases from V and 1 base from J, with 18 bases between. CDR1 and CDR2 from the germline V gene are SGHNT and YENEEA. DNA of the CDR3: TGTGCCAGCAGCCCCGGGGGGCTAGCGGTTTCCTACGAGCAGTACTTC. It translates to CASSPGGLAVSYEQYF.

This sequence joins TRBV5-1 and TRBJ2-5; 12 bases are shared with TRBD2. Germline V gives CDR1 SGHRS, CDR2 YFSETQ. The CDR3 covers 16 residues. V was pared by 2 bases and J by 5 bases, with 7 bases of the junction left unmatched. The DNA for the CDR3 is TGCGCCAGCAGCTTTGCGTCCCTAGCGGGGGGGGAGACCCAGTACTTC. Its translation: CASSFASLAGGETQYF.

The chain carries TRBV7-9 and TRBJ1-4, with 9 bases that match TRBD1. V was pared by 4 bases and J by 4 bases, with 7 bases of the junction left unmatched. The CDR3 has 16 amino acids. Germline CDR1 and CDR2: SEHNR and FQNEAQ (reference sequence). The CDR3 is CASSSPQGAINEKLFF. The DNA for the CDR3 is TGTGCCAGCAGCTCACCACAGGGGGCGATTAATGAAAAACTGTTTTTT. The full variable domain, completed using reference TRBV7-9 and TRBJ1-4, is DTGVSQNPRHKITKRGQNVTFRCDPISEHNRLYWYRQTLGQGPEFLTYFQNEAQLEKSRLLSDRFSAERPKGSFSTLEIQRTEQGDSAMYLCASSSPQGAINEKLFFGSGTQLSVL.

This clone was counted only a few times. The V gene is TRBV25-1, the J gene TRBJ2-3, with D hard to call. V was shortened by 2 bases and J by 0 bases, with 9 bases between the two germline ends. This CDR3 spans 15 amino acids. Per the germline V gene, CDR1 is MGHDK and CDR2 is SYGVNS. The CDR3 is CASSEAGVSTDTQYF. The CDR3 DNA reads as TGTGCCAGCAGTGAAGCAGGTGTTAGCACAGATACGCAGTATTTT.

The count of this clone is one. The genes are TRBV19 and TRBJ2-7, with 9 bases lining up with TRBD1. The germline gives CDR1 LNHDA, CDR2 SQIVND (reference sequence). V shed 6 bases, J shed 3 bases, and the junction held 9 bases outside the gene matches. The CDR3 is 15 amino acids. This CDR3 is CASRNHGQGSYEQYF. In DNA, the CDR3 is TGTGCCAGTAGAAACCACGGACAGGGGAGCTACGAGCAGTACTTC. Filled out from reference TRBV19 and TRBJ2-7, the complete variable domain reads DGGITQSPKYLFRKEGQNVTLSCEQNLNHDAMYWYRQDPGQGLRLIYYSQIVNDFQKGDIAEGYSVSREKKESFPLTVTSAQKNPTAFYLCASRNHGQGSYEQYFGPGTRLTVT.

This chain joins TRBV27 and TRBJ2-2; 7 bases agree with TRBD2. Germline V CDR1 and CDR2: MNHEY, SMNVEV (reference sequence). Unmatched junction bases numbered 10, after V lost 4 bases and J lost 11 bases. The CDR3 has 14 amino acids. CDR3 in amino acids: CASSSRGGIFELFF. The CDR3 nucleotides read TGTGCCAGCAGTTCAAGGGGAGGGATATTCGAGCTGTTTTTT.

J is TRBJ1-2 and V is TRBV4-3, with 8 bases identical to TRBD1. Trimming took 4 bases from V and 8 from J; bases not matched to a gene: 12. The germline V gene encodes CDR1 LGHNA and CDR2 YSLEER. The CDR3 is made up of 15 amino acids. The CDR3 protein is CASSRKLGQGGGYTF. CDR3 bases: TGCGCCAGCAGCCGGAAACTAGGACAGGGTGGCGGCTACACCTTC.

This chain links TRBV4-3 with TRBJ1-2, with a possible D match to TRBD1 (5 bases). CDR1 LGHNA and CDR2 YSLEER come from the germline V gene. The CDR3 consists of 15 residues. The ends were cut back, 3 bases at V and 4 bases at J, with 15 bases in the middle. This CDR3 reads CASSQAAGTFYGYTF. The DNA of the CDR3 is TGCGCCAGCAGCCAGGCAGCGGGGACCTTCTATGGCTACACCTTC.